This TCR beta chain was identified during a study of Graves' ophthalmopathy and Graves' hyperthyroidism. General study results and limits: The authors also found most expanded thyroid clonotypes above 0.001 frequency in blood.

Per germline, CDR1 SQVTM and CDR2 ANQGSEA. V dropped 7 bases and J dropped 0; count of bases not matched to a gene: 7. The CDR3 contains 15 residues. This clonotype was observed many times. The antigen is unknown. RNA transcripts yielded amplified TCR beta CDR3 regions. HTBI-primed RT-PCR formed the first round, and a multiplex PCR formed the second. MiXCR, run by TCRdb on the multiplex PCR reads, gives a single entry per CDR3 protein. The table shows roughly 230,000 distinct CDR3 sequences, with 20% to 25% occurring only once. The material sequenced was peripheral blood. This receptor was taken from a woman aged 45-59 years with Graves' ophthalmopathy. The rearrangement links TRBV29-1 to TRBJ1-2, with 11 bases identical to TRBD1. The CDR3 spells CSASGTGGANYGYTF. The CDR3 nucleotides read TGCAGCGCCTCCGGGACAGGGGGGGCTAACTATGGCTACACCTTC. Complete variable domain (other parts from reference TRBV29-1 and TRBJ1-2): SAVISQKPSRDICQRGTSLTIQCQVDSQVTMMFWYRQQPGQSLTLIATANQGSEATYESGFVIDKFPISRPNLTFSTLTVSNMSPEDSSIYLCSASGTGGANYGYTFGSGTRLTVV.